Given below is one T cell receptor (beta chain) in context. Its antigen is not identified. The CDR3 is made up of 15 amino acids. Trimming stripped 4 bases from V and 3 bases from J, with 12 bases between. A 5'RACE template-switching step, the method used to make TCR cDNA, added a universal primer site and UMIs. MiXCR was run by TCRdb on the 5' RACE reads, yielding one entry per CDR3 protein. Of hundreds of thousands of distinct CDR3 sequences listed, 9% to 15% are singletons. The sample comes from a study of T cells after yellow fever vaccination. Regarding the study as a whole: Abundant bulk-derived clonotypes could contaminate FACS-sorted repertoires. The booster response re-showed most primary clones: 96% CD4, roughly 91% CD8. Clonotypes found in both CD4 and CD8 compartments made up a small share.

The sequences come from PBMCs, collected on the day of the yellow fever booster vaccination. This TCR was sampled from a man under 40 who received the YFV17D yellow fever vaccine. This sequence joins TRBV12-3 or TRBV12-4 and TRBJ2-2; D is possibly TRBD1 or TRBD2 (5 bases each). CDR3 amino acids: CASSYRDDHTGELFF. In nucleotides, the CDR3 is TGTGCCAGCAGTTACCGGGACGACCACACCGGGGAGCTGTTTTTT.